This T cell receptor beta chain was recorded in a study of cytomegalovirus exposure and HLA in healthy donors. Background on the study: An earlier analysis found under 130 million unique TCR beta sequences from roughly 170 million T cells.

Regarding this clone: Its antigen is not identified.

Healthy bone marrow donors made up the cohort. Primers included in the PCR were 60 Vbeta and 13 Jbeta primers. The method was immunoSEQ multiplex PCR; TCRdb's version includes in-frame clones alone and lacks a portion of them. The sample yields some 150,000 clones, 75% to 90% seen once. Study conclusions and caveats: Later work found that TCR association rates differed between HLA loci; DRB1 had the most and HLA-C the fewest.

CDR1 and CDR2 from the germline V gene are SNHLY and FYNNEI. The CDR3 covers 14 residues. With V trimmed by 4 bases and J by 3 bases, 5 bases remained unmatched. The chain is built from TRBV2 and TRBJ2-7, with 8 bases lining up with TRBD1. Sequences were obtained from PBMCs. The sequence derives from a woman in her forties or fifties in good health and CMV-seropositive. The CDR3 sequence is CASSAEQGDYEQYF. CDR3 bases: TGTGCCAGCAGTGCCGAACAGGGGGACTACGAGCAGTACTTC.